The source of this T cell receptor beta chain is a study of human T cells and chemical hapten exposure. General observations from the study: Correlating positively with patch test score were the PT1 expanded TCR counts.

Sample time point: pre-sensitization, week 0. The treatment: therapeutic diphenylcyclopropenone sensitization with weekly scalp DPC. Comment on this clonotype: Its matching antigen is unknown.

V lost 4 bases, J lost 6 bases, and 14 bases lay in between. The CDR3 extends over 13 amino acids. From germline, CDR1 is DFQATT and CDR2 SNEGSKA (reference sequence). In the source study's methods: Samples contained a median of roughly 100,000 TCRs, with a range of about 20,000 to 750,000. TCRdb independently ran MiXCR on the RACE reads; one entry per CDR3 protein. The V and J calls shown here were made by TCRdb, not taken from the authors' results. The sample lists some 400,000 distinct CDR3 sequences, 4.5% to 5.5% occurring once. The genes are TRBV20-1 and TRBJ2-3; D unclear. This receptor was obtained from a woman aged 50 to 60 with alopecia areata. Some clones in this sample may be carry-over from other donors' samples. The starting material was whole blood, obtained in connection with sensitization to the hapten diphenylcyclopropenone (DPC). CDR3 residues: CSAIGPLGDTQYF. Written as DNA, the CDR3 is TGCAGTGCTATAGGGCCTCTAGGTGATACGCAGTATTTT.